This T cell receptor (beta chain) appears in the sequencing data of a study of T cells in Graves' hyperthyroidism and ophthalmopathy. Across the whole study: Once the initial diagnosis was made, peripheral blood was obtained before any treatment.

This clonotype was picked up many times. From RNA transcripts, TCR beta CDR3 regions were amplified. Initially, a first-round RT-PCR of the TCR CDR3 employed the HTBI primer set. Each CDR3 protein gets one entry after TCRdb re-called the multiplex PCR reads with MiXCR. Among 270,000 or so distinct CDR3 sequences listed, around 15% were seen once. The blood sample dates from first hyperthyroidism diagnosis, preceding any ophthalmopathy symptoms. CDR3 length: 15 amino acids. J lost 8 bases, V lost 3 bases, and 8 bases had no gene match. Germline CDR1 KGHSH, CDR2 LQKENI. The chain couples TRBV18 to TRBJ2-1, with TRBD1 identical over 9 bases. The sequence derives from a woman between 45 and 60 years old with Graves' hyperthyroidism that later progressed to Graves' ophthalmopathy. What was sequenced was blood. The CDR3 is CASSPPGTGRHEQFF. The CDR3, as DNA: TGTGCCAGCTCACCCCCCGGGACAGGGAGACATGAGCAGTTCTTC.